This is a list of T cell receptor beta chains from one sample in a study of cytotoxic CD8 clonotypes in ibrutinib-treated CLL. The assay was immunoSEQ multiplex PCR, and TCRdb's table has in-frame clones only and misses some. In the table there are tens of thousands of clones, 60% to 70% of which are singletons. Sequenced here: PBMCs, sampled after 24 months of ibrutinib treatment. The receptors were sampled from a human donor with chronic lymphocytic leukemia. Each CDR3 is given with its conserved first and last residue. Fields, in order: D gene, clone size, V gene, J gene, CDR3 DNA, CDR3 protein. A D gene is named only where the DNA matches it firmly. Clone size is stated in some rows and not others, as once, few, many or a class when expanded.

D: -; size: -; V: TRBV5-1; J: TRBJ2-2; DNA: TGCGCCAGCAGCTTGTGGCCGACAGTGAACACCGGGGAGCTGTTTTTT; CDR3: CASSLWPTVNTGELFF
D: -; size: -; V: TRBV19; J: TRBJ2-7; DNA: TGTGCCAGTAGTACGAGGACAGCCTTTTCTTCCTACGAGCAGTACTTC; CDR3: CASSTRTAFSSYEQYF
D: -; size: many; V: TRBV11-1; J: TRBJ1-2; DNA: TGTGCCAGCAGCTTAAGGGGTAACTATGGCTACACCTTC; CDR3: CASSLRGNYGYTF
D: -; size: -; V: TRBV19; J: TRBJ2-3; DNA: TGTGCCAGTAGACCCGGACTCAAGCTGGATACGCAGTATTTT; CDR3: CASRPGLKLDTQYF
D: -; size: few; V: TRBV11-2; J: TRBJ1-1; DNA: TGTGCCAGCAGCTTGTCCTTTGTATTGAACACTGAAGCTTTCTTT; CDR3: CASSLSFVLNTEAFF
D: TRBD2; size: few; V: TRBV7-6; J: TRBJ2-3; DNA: TGTGCCAGCAGCCGAGGAAATTTAGCGGGAGGGTTTATGAATACGCAGTATTTT; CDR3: CASSRGNLAGGFMNTQYF
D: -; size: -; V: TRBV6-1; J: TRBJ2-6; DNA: TGTGCCATTTCGGGGGCGCATGGGGCCAACGTCCTGACTTTC; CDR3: CAISGAHGANVLTF
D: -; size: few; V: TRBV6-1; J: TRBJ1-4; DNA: TGTGCCAGCACCGCTGGGGGCCTGGGCACAAAACTGTTTTTT; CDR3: CASTAGGLGTKLFF
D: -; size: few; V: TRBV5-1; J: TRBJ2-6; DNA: TGCGCCAGCAGCGGGGGCTCTGGGGCCAACGTCCTGACTTTC; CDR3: CASSGGSGANVLTF
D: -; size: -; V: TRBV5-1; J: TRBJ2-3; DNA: TGCGCCAGCAGCTTCCCCGACAGTTCAGATACGCAGTATTTT; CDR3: CASSFPDSSDTQYF
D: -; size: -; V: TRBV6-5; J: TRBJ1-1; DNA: TGTGCCAGCAGCTCCTGGAGCACTGAAGCTTTCTTT; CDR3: CASSSWSTEAFF
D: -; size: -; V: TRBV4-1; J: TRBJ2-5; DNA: TGCGCCAGCAGCCAAGATCCTCCTGACAGGACTCAAGAGACCCAGTACTTC; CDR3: CASSQDPPDRTQETQYF
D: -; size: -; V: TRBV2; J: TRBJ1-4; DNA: TGTGCCAGCACCAAGAGGCCGGGGAAGAATACCGCGGGGCGTAATGAAAAACTGTTTTTT; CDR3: CASTKRPGKNTAGRNEKLFF
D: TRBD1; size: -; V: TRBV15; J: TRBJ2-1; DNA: TGTGCCACCAGCAGAGCCTCGGACAGGAGCTCCTACAATGAGCAGTTCTTC; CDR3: CATSRASDRSSYNEQFF
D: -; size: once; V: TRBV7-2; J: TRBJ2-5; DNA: TGTGCCAGCAGCTTAGGAGGGGGACAAGAGACCCAGTACTTC; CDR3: CASSLGGGQETQYF
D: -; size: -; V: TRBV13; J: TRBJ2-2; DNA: TGTGCCAGCAGCCCCGCAGGGTACACCGGGGAGCTGTTTTTT; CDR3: CASSPAGYTGELFF
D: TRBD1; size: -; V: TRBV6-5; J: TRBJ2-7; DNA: TGTGCCAGCAGTTGGGGGACAGGGGCTTCCTACGAGCAGTACTTC; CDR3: CASSWGTGASYEQYF
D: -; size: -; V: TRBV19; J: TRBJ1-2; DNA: TGTGCCAGTAGTATGTCCTCGGGGTTCTATGGCTACACCTTC; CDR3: CASSMSSGFYGYTF
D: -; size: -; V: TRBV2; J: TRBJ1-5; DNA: TGTGCCAGCAGTGAGGCGAACCCCTCTAAACCCCAGCATTTT; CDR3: CASSEANPSKPQHF
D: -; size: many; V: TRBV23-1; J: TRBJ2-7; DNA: TGCGCCAGCAGTCAAAAAAAGAGTCCCTCTCGCTACGAGCAGTACTTC; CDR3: CASSQKKSPSRYEQYF
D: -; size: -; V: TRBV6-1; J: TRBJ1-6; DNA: TGTGCCAGCAGTCCAACCGGGGCCACTGATTCACCCCTCCACTTT; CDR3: CASSPTGATDSPLHF
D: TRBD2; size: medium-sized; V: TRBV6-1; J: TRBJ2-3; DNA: TGTGCCAGCAGTGTTACTAGCGGGGGAAGCACAGATACGCAGTATTTT; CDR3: CASSVTSGGSTDTQYF
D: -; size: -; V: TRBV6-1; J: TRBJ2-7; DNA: TGTGCTTACCGAACGGGGAGTTTCTACGAGCAGTACTTC; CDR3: CAYRTGSFYEQYF
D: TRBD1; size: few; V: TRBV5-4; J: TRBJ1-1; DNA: TGTGCCAGCAGTATACAGGGGTTAAGTGAAGCTTTCTTT; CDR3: CASSIQGLSEAFF
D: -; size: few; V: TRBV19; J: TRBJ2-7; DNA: TGTGCCAGTAGTTCCCATACAGGAACCTACGAGCAGTACTTC; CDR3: CASSSHTGTYEQYF
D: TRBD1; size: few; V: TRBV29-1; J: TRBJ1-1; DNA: TGCAGCGTTGGGGCAGGGGGCGGTGAAGCTTTCTTT; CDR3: CSVGAGGGEAFF
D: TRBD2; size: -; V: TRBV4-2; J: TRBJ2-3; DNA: TGTGCCAGCAGCCAAGCCGGACTAGTCTCAGATACGCAGTATTTT; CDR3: CASSQAGLVSDTQYF